The 26 T cell receptor beta chains presented below share a single source sample, sequenced in a study of Graves' ophthalmopathy and Graves' hyperthyroidism. The authors amplified TCR beta CDR3 regions, and they did so from RNA transcripts for repertoire sequencing. The library came from an HTBI-primed first-round RT-PCR and a second-round multiplex PCR. Via MiXCR, TCRdb re-called the multiplex PCR reads, giving one row per CDR3 protein. The data contain about 340,000 distinct CDR3 sequences, 15% to 20% of them singletons. The sequenced material came from peripheral blood. All receptors come from an adult man with Graves' ophthalmopathy.

This clonotype was counted many times. J is TRBJ1-5 and V is TRBV19; 8 nucleotides align to TRBD1. Germline loops: CDR1 LNHDA, CDR2 SQIVND (reference sequence). V lost 4 bases and J lost 4; bases outside the gene matches: 3. This CDR3 has 14 residues. In DNA, the CDR3 is TGTGCCAGTAGTACAAACAGGGGGAATCAGCCCCAGCATTTT. It yields the protein CASSTNRGNQPQHF.

This clonotype was observed a handful of times. The rearrangement joins TRBV7-2 to TRBJ1-6; maybe TRBD1 (5 bases). The CDR3 is 13 residues long. Trimming left V 7 bases short and J 11 bases short, with 15 bases between. Germline assignment: CDR1 SGHTA and CDR2 FQGNSA. The CDR3 coding sequence is TGTGCCAGCAATCCGTGGGGCGGCCCACCCCTCCACTTT. Translated, it gives CASNPWGGPPLHF.

This clonotype was observed at least ten times. The chain combines TRBV20-1 with TRBJ1-5; unclear D gene. V gave up 2 bases and J gave up 0 bases, with 5 bases separating them. The CDR3 runs to 13 residues. The germline V gene has CDR1 DFQATT and CDR2 SNEGSKA (reference sequence). The CDR3 here is CSARSDSNQPQHF. The DNA for the CDR3 is TGCAGTGCTAGAAGCGATAGCAATCAGCCCCAGCATTTT.

This clonotype has at least ten counts. The chain recombines TRBV20-1 with TRBJ2-7; no clear D. The CDR3 is 12 residues long. Germline assignment: CDR1 DFQATT and CDR2 SNEGSKA (reference sequence). The V end was cut by 1 base, the J end by 7 bases, with 11 bases between. CDR3 sequence reads: CSARGRGREQYF. The CDR3, as DNA: TGCAGTGCTAGAGGGCGAGGCAGGGAGCAGTACTTC.

This chain connects TRBV29-1 to TRBJ1-1; D unresolved. The CDR3 runs 12 residues. Germline loops: CDR1 SQVTM, CDR2 ANQGSEA. Between the trimmed V and J ends, which lost 6 bases and 4 bases, there was a span of 12 bases. The CDR3 reads CSVMDGSTEAFF. The CDR3 nucleotides read TGCAGCGTGATGGACGGGAGCACTGAAGCTTTCTTT.

The J gene is TRBJ2-7, the V gene TRBV10-3; 8 bases are a match to TRBD1. Germline CDR1 ENHRY, CDR2 SYGVKD. This CDR3 region has 13 residues. Trimming removed 2 bases from V and 5 bases from J; junction bases left unmatched: 2. The CDR3 is CAISEDRGHEQYF. DNA of the CDR3: TGTGCCATCAGTGAGGACAGGGGCCACGAGCAGTACTTC.

There are many counts of this clonotype. This chain uses TRBV19 with TRBJ1-2; D is unresolved. The germline V and J ends were trimmed by 3 bases and 1 base, with 12 bases remaining between them. Germline CDR1 is LNHDA and CDR2 is SQIVND (reference sequence). The CDR3 length is 15 residues. The CDR3 spells CASSMERDHNYGYTF. CDR3 in DNA: TGTGCCAGTAGTATGGAGAGGGATCATAACTATGGCTACACCTTC.

In its sample, this clonotype was seen many times. This chain connects TRBV5-1 to TRBJ2-7; TRBD1 matches 8 bases. This CDR3 contains 14 residues. Germline V lookup: CDR1 SGHRS, CDR2 YFSETQ. V shed 4 bases and J 6 bases; nucleotides not matched to a gene: 9. The CDR3 DNA reads TGCGCCAGCAGCCCAGACGCAGGGGGCGGCGAGCAGTACTTC. It translates to CASSPDAGGGEQYF. The full variable domain, completed using reference TRBV5-1 and TRBJ2-7, is KAGVTQTPRYLIKTRGQQVTLSCSPISGHRSVSWYQQTPGQGLQFLFEYFSETQRNKGNFPGRFSGRQFSNSRSEMNVSTLELGDSALYLCASSPDAGGGEQYFGPGTRLTVT.

This clonotype was counted many times. V is TRBV12-3 or TRBV12-4 and J is TRBJ2-5, with 10 nucleotides matching TRBD2. The CDR3 is 17 amino acids. V lost 6 bases, J lost 2 bases, and 12 bases stayed unmatched. The chain's CDR3 is CASSHYRTSGVQETQYF. The CDR3 DNA follows: TGTGCCAGCAGCCACTATAGGACTAGCGGAGTTCAAGAGACCCAGTACTTC.

Only a few counts were recorded for this clonotype. This chain uses TRBV27 with TRBJ2-6; the match to TRBD2 covers 7 bases. The germline V gene has CDR1 MNHEY and CDR2 SMNVEV (reference sequence). The trim removed 2 bases at V and 2 bases at J, leaving 0 bases unmatched. CDR3 length equals 15 residues. CDR3 DNA: TGTGCCAGCAGTTTACGGGGGGCTGGGGCCAACGTCCTGACTTTC. This encodes CASSLRGAGANVLTF.

There are many counts of this clonotype. The rearrangement joins TRBV13 to TRBJ1-2; the D gene is possibly TRBD1 (6 bases). V was shortened by 0 bases and J by 7 bases, with 18 bases between the two germline ends. CDR3 length: 16 residues. Germline V lookup: CDR1 PRHDT, CDR2 FYEKMQ (reference sequence). The CDR3 loop reads CASSLGRTGREGGYTF. CDR3 nucleotides: TGTGCCAGCAGCTTAGGCCGAACAGGGCGAGAGGGTGGCTACACCTTC.

This clonotype has a count of ten or more. The V call is TRBV25-1, the J call TRBJ1-2; 7 bases fit TRBD1. Germline lookup yields CDR1 MGHDK and CDR2 SYGVNS. V lost 5 bases, J lost 6 bases, and 6 bases stayed unmatched. The CDR3 length is 13 residues. The CDR3, as DNA: TGTGCCAGCAGTACTGGGACAGCCGATGGCTACACCTTC. The encoded protein is CASSTGTADGYTF.

There are many counts of this clonotype. This rearrangement joins TRBV7-2 to TRBJ2-7; maybe TRBD1 (6 bases). Trimming removed 5 bases from V and 2 bases from J, with 16 bases in between. Germline V lookup: CDR1 SGHTA, CDR2 FQGNSA. The CDR3 totals 15 residues. The CDR3 DNA sequence: TGTGCCAGCAGCGAAGACAGGACTTACACCTACGAGCAGTACTTC. Amino acids: CASSEDRTYTYEQYF.

This clonotype was seen ten or more times. The chain employs TRBV7-2 and TRBJ2-2; a possible D gene is TRBD2 (5 bases). CDR1 is SGHTA and CDR2 is FQGNSA in the germline V gene. This CDR3 is built from 15 residues. Trimming left V 2 bases short and J 1 base short, with 8 bases between. The CDR3 loop is CASSLQSGNTGELFF. The CDR3 DNA is TGTGCCAGCAGCTTACAAAGCGGGAACACCGGGGAGCTGTTTTTT.

Many counts were recorded for this clonotype. The gene calls are TRBV30 and TRBJ1-6; the D is unclear. With 3 bases removed from V and 7 bases from J, the gap between germline ends came to 10 bases. Germline CDR1 is GTSNPN and CDR2 is SVGIG (reference sequence). The CDR3 consists of 13 residues. CDR3 amino acids: CAWRREPNSPLHF. For the CDR3, the DNA is TGTGCCTGGAGGCGGGAACCAAATTCACCCCTCCACTTT.

Ten or more counts support this clonotype. The V and J genes are TRBV19 and TRBJ1-1; D is perhaps TRBD1 (5 bases). Trimming stripped 8 bases from V and 0 bases from J, with 10 bases between. CDR1 is LNHDA and CDR2 is SQIVND in the germline V gene (reference sequence). The CDR3 consists of 13 residues. DNA for the CDR3: TGTGCCAGTCGGGGCAGGCTGAACACTGAAGCTTTCTTT. Protein: CASRGRLNTEAFF.

This clonotype has a count of ten or more. The chain is built from TRBV28 and TRBJ2-7; maybe TRBD1 (6 bases). The length of the CDR3 is 14 residues. Trimming stripped 10 bases from V and 2 bases from J, with 18 bases between. The germline gives CDR1 MDHEN, CDR2 SYDVKM. In DNA form, the CDR3 reads TGTGCCACCGAGAGGGGGATTCAGACCTACGAGCAGTACTTC. Its protein product is CATERGIQTYEQYF. The full variable domain, completed using reference TRBV28 and TRBJ2-7, is DVKVTQSSRYLVKRTGEKVFLECVQDMDHENMFWYRQDPGLGLRLIYFSYDVKMKEKGDIPEGYSVSREKKERFSLILESASTNQTSMYLCATERGIQTYEQYFGPGTRLTVT.

A few counts support this clonotype. One end of the junction fails to match germline, which may point to a read error. V gene TRBV4-3 combines with J gene TRBJ2-7; possible D gene TRBD1, 6 bases. There are 15 residues in the CDR3. CDR1 is LGHNA, CDR2 YSLEER, per germline. DNA for the CDR3: TGCGTCAGCAGCCAAGCGTTTAACAGGGAGTACGAGCAGTACTTC. Amino acids: CVSSQAFNREYEQYF.

This clonotype was recorded many times. J is TRBJ2-7 and V is TRBV19; D gene ambiguous. Germline values: CDR1 LNHDA, CDR2 SQIVND (reference sequence). This CDR3 contains 15 residues. Trimming took 2 bases from V and 0 from J, leaving 11 bases between them. CDR3 protein: CASSISPDPSYEQYF. The DNA for the CDR3 is TGTGCCAGTAGTATATCGCCGGACCCCTCCTACGAGCAGTACTTC. The full variable domain, in which reference TRBV19 and TRBJ2-7 provide the parts outside the CDR3, is DGGITQSPKYLFRKEGQNVTLSCEQNLNHDAMYWYRQDPGQGLRLIYYSQIVNDFQKGDIAEGYSVSREKKESFPLTVTSAQKNPTAFYLCASSISPDPSYEQYFGPGTRLTVT.

The DNA for the CDR3 is TGTGCCAGCAGCTTTGGGGGGCAGGCGAGCACTGAAGCTTTCTTT. Encoded protein: CASSFGGQASTEAFF. The chain joins TRBV7-2 to TRBJ1-1; possibly TRBD1 for D (6 bases). V lost 3 bases and J 4 bases, leaving 15 bases between the germline ends. CDR1 is SGHTA, CDR2 FQGNSA, per germline. The CDR3 has 15 residues.

This clonotype was observed at least ten times. The rearrangement uses TRBV11-2 and TRBJ2-5; D tentatively reads TRBD1 or TRBD2 (6 bases each). This CDR3 is built from 16 residues. Trimming took off 5 bases at V and 5 bases at J, with 21 bases between the two ends. Per germline, CDR1 SGHAT and CDR2 FQNNGV. CDR3 loop: CASSASGGGMEETQYF. CDR3 DNA sequence: TGTGCCAGCAGCGCCTCCGGGGGCGGAATGGAGGAGACCCAGTACTTC.

The table lists this clonotype with many counts. The chain is built from TRBV28 and TRBJ1-2; D is uncertain. Trimming shortened V by 6 bases and J by 9 bases, and 11 bases separated the two germline ends. There are 11 residues in the CDR3. Germline V CDR1 and CDR2: MDHEN, SYDVKM. For the CDR3, the DNA is TGTGCCAGCAGAAAACAACGGAGCTACACCTTC. This codes for CASRKQRSYTF.

This clonotype was counted at least ten times. The chain carries TRBV7-9 and TRBJ1-1; D is undetermined. In germline, CDR1 is SEHNR, CDR2 FQNEAQ (reference sequence). The germline V and J ends were trimmed by 2 bases and 8 bases, with 15 bases remaining between them. This CDR3 region has 14 residues. The CDR3 nucleotides are TGTGCCAGCAGCTTATTGGTAGGCGTTGAGGAAGCTTTCTTT. Translation: CASSLLVGVEEAFF. The variable domain in full, with the rest retrieved from reference TRBV7-9 and TRBJ1-1, is DTGVSQNPRHKITKRGQNVTFRCDPISEHNRLYWYRQTLGQGPEFLTYFQNEAQLEKSRLLSDRFSAERPKGSFSTLEIQRTEQGDSAMYLCASSLLVGVEEAFFGQGTRLTVV.

The chain links TRBV29-1 to TRBJ1-5, with unresolved D. The CDR3 sequence is 15 residues long. Germline V gene data show CDR1 as SQVTM and CDR2 as ANQGSEA. Between the trimmed V and J ends, which lost 6 bases and 0 bases, there was a span of 15 bases. DNA of the CDR3: TGCAGCGTCTCGTTAGGCCCGTATAGCAATCAGCCCCAGCATTTT. It specifies CSVSLGPYSNQPQHF.

The table lists this clonotype with many counts. This rearrangement joins TRBV10-3 to TRBJ2-5; TRBD2 matches 11 bases. The V segment lost 3 bases and the J segment 5 bases; nucleotides outside the gene matches: 11. CDR3 size: 17 residues. CDR1 ENHRY and CDR2 SYGVKD come from the germline V gene. The CDR3: CAISEKGTSGGKETQYF. In DNA, the CDR3 is TGTGCCATCAGTGAAAAGGGGACTAGCGGAGGAAAGGAGACCCAGTACTTC.

This clonotype was seen at least ten times. The chain is built from TRBV12-3 or TRBV12-4 and TRBJ1-1; tentative D call: TRBD1 (5 bases). There are 14 residues in the CDR3. V lost 5 bases, J lost 0 bases, and 10 bases lay in between. The CDR3 nucleotides are TGTGCCAGCAGTCTTGACAGCATGAACACTGAAGCTTTCTTT. It encodes CASSLDSMNTEAFF.